This T cell receptor beta chain emerged from a study of cytomegalovirus exposure and HLA in healthy donors. The PCR used 60 Vbeta and 13 Jbeta primers. The assay was immunoSEQ multiplex PCR, and TCRdb's table has in-frame clones only and misses some. The table has around 76,000 clones, less than 75% seen once; the top ten hold less than 9%. The sequence was obtained from a man aged 40-55 years in good health and CMV-seropositive. The sample comprised PBMCs.

The CDR3 sequence is CASSEEGLQGYYGYTF. CDR3 coding DNA: TGTGCCAGCAGTGAAGAGGGCCTACAGGGATACTATGGCTACACCTTC. The rearrangement uses TRBV6-1 and TRBJ1-2, with D maybe TRBD1 (6 bases). The V and J ends lost 1 base and 3 bases respectively, with 15 bases between them. The CDR3 has 16 amino acids. Germline V gene lookup returns CDR1 MNHNS and CDR2 SASEGT.